The rows below give T cell receptor beta chains drawn from one sample of a study of T cell responses to AZD1222 COVID-19 vaccine. Profiled with immunoSEQ multiplex PCR; TCRdb holds only in-frame clones, not every one. The table lists tens of thousands of clones, about 90% of them singletons. This specimen was peripheral blood, taken on day 0 of AZD1222 vaccination. The source of these receptors is an adult in good health. Both conserved end residues are part of each CDR3. A D gene is named only where the DNA matches it firmly.

V	D	J	DNA	CDR3
TRBV6-5	-	TRBJ2-2	TGTGCCAGCAGTTACTCCCCGTGGAGTGCCGGGGAGCTGTTTTTT	CASSYSPWSAGELFF
TRBV6-5	-	TRBJ2-7	TGTGCCAGCTGTCAGGGAGGTGCGGTCTACGAGCAGTACTTC	CASCQGGAVYEQYF
TRBV9	TRBD2	TRBJ2-7	TGTGCCAGCAGCGAGGGCGGGAGGGCCTCCTACGAGCAGTACTTC	CASSEGGRASYEQYF
TRBV30	-	TRBJ2-3	TGTGCCTGGCGTTTTCGCGGATACACAGATACGCAGTATTTT	CAWRFRGYTDTQYF
TRBV28	TRBD1	TRBJ1-6	TGTGCCAGCTCCTTGGAGGGACAGGGTGTTGAGTCACCCCTCCACTTT	CASSLEGQGVESPLHF
TRBV4-2	TRBD2	TRBJ2-1	TGTGCCAGCAGCCGGCGACTAGCGGGGGACTCCTACAATGAGCAGTTCTTC	CASSRRLAGDSYNEQFF
TRBV7-9	-	TRBJ1-1	TGTGCCAGCAGCTACCGGGACACTGAAGCTTTCTTT	CASSYRDTEAFF
TRBV28	-	TRBJ1-2	TGTGCCAGCAGCGAAAGGGCACCTTCCCCCTATGGCTACACCTTC	CASSERAPSPYGYTF
TRBV6-5	-	TRBJ2-7	TGTGCCAGCAGCCAACAATACAGCTACGAGCAGTACTTC	CASSQQYSYEQYF
TRBV12-5	TRBD1	TRBJ1-5	TGTGCTAGTGGCCCTGGGACAGGGGTATTGGGTAGCAATCAGCCCCAGCATTTT	CASGPGTGVLGSNQPQHF
TRBV7-9	-	TRBJ2-1	TGTGCCAGCAGCTTAGGGGGTTCAGAGCAGTTCTTC	CASSLGGSEQFF
TRBV3-1/TRBV3-2	-	TRBJ2-5	TGTGCCAGCAGCCAAGGGCAGGAAGAGACCCAGTACTTC	CASSQGQEETQYF
TRBV5-1	-	TRBJ2-1	TGCGCCAGCAGCCCAGGGTCGGGGGTTCACGAGCAGTTCTTC	CASSPGSGVHEQFF
TRBV5-4	TRBD2	TRBJ2-3	TGTGCCAGCAGCCCAGCGGGAGCGGGAGATACGCAGTATTTT	CASSPAGAGDTQYF
TRBV2	-	TRBJ1-2	TGTGCCAGCAGTGAACAAGGCAGGGGCAATTATGGCTACACCTTC	CASSEQGRGNYGYTF
TRBV2	-	TRBJ2-2	TGTGCCAGCAGGAAAACCGGGGCAGAAAACACCGGGGAGCTGTTTTTT	CASRKTGAENTGELFF